This T cell receptor (beta chain) is from a study of blood T cell repertoires in COVID-19. About the research overall: Donors in the United States, Italy and Spain gave samples during acute or convalescent COVID-19. PBMCs, B-cell-depleted T cells, or T cells provided the cDNA or gDNA that made up the material.

In the original processing: Using reference gene primer amplification, nucleated cell counts were estimated. Method: immunoSEQ multiplex PCR; TCRdb's copy keeps in-frame clones and lacks some. V, J and clone size were drawn from that table, and D and trimming were deduced from the DNA. The table includes more than 250,000 clones, 85% to 90% detected once. The germline V and J ends were trimmed by 6 bases and 2 bases, with 20 bases remaining between them. There are 17 residues in the CDR3. The germline CDR1 and CDR2 sequences are SGHTA and FQGNSA. Enrolled during active infection, Seattle patients were then followed longitudinally.

Source material: peripheral blood. This receptor was obtained from a woman aged 50 to 65 with COVID-19, enrolled during active disease. The chain is built from TRBV7-2 and TRBJ2-1, with D possibly matching TRBD2 (7 bases). CDR3 in amino acids: CASRPGGRGFTYNEQFF. The CDR3 DNA reads TGTGCCAGCAGGCCCGGGGGGAGGGGGTTCACCTACAATGAGCAGTTCTTC.